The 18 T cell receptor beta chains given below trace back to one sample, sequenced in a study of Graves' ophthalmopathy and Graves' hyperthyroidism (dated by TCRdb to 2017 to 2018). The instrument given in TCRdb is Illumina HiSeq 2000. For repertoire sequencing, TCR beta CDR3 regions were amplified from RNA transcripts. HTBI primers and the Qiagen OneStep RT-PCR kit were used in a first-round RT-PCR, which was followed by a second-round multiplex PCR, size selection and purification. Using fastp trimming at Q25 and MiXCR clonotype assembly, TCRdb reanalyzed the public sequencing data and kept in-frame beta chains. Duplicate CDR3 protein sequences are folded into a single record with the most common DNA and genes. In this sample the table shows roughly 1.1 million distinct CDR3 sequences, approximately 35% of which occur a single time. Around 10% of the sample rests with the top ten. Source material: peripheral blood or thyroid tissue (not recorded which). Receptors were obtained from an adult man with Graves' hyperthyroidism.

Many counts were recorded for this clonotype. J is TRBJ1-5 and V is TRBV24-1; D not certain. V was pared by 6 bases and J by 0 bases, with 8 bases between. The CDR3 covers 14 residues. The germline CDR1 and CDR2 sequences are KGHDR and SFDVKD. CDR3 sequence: CATSTDGSNQPQHF. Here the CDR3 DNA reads TGTGCCACCAGTACCGACGGTAGCAATCAGCCCCAGCATTTT.

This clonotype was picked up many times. The CDR3 coding sequence is TGTGCCAGCAGCTCGAGCTTAGGACGGGACAGGAGCCTAGTGGGCTACACCTTC. Translated, it gives CASSSSLGRDRSLVGYTF. The chain joins TRBV7-9 to TRBJ1-2; 8 bases map to TRBD1. CDR1 and CDR2 (germline): SEHNR, FQNEAQ (reference sequence). The CDR3 consists of 18 residues. After removal of 4 bases from V and 8 bases from J, the junction contained 21 bases not matched to a gene.

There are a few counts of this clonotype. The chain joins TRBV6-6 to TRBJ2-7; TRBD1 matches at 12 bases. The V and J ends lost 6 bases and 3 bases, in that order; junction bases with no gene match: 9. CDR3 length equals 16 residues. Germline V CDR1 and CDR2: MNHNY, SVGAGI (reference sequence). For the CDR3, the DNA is TGTGCCAGCAGCTTGGGGACAGGGGGCTTCTTCTACGAGCAGTACTTC. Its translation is CASSLGTGGFFYEQYF.

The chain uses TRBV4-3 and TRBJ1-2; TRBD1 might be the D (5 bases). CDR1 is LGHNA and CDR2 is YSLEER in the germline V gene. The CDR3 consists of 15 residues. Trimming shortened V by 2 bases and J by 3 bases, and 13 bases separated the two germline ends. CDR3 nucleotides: TGCGCCAGCAGCCAAAAGTCCGGGACGGACTATGGCTACACCTTC. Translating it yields CASSQKSGTDYGYTF.

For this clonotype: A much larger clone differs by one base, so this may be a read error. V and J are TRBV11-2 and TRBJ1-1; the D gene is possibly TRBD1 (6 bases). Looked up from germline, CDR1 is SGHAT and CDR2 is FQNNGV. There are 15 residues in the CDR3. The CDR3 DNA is TGTGCCGGCAGCTTCGGGACATCCTACAACACTGAAGCTTTCTTT. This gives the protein CAGSFGTSYNTEAFF.

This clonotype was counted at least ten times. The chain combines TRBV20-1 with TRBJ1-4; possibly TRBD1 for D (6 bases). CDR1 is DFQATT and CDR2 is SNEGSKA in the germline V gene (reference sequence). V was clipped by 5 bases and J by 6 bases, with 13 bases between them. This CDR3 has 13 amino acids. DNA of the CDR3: TGCAGTGCTCCGGGGGCAGGGCATGAAAAACTGTTTTTT. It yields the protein CSAPGAGHEKLFF.

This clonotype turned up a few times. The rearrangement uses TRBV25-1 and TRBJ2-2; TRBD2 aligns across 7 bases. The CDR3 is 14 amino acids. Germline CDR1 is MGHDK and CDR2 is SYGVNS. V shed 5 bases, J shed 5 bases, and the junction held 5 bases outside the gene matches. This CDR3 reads CASSLTSATGELFF. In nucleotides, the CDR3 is TGTGCCAGCAGTTTAACTAGCGCGACCGGGGAGCTGTTTTTT.

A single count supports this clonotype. CDR3 sequence reads: CASSVPGAQHF. The CDR3 nucleotides read TGTGCCAGCAGTGTCCCGGGAGCCCAGCATTTT. The chain combines TRBV6-1 with TRBJ1-5; no reliable D call. There are 11 residues in the CDR3. Trimming pared 4 bases from V and 11 bases from J, leaving 9 bases between. The V gene's germline CDR1 is MNHNS and CDR2 SASEGT.

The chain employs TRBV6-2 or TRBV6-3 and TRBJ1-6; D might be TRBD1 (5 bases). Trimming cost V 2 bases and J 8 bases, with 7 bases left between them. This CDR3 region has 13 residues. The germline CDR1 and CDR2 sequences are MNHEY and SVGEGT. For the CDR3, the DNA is TGTGCCAGCAGTTACGAGGGACATTCACCCCTCCACTTT. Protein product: CASSYEGHSPLHF.

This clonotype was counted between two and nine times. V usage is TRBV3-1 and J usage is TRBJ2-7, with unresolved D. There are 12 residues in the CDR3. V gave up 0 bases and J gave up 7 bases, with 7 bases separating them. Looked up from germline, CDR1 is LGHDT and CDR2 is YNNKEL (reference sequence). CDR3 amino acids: CASSQDPREQYF. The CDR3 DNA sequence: TGTGCCAGCAGCCAAGATCCGCGGGAGCAGTACTTC.

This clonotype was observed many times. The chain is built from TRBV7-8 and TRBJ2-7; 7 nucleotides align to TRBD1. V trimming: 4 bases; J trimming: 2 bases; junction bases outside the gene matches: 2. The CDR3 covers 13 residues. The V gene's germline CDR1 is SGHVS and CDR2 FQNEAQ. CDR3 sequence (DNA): TGTGCCAGCAGCTGGGACAGAACCTACGAGCAGTACTTC. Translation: CASSWDRTYEQYF.

The CDR3 coding sequence is TGTGCCAGCAGCCAAGGAAGGGTAGGCTCTAATGAAAAACTGTTTTTT. It yields the protein CASSQGRVGSNEKLFF. This chain connects TRBV7-2 to TRBJ1-4; D call uncertain. The CDR3 runs 16 residues. Germline V gene sequence: CDR1 SGHTA, CDR2 FQGNSA. Between the trimmed V and J ends, which lost 5 bases and 3 bases, there was a span of 16 bases.

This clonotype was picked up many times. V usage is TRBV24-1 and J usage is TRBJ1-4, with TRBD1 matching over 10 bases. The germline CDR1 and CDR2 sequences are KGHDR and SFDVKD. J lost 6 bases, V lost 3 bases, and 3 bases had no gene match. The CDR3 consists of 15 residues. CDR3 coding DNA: TGTGCCACCAGTGATCCCGGGACAGGGGATGAAAAACTGTTTTTT. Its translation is CATSDPGTGDEKLFF.

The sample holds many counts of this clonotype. CDR3 in amino acids: CASSPPLQPQHF. The CDR3 DNA reads as TGTGCCAGCAGTCCCCCACTTCAGCCCCAGCATTTT. J is TRBJ1-5 and V is TRBV12-3 or TRBV12-4; no clear D gene. Trimming shortened V by 5 bases and J by 6 bases, and 8 bases separated the two germline ends. This CDR3 spans 12 amino acids.

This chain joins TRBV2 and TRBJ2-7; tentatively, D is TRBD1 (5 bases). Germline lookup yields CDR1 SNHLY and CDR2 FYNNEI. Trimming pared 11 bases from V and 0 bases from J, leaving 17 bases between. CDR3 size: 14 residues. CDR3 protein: CASCRTPSSYEQYF. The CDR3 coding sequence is TGTGCCTCTTGCCGGACACCGAGCTCCTACGAGCAGTACTTC.

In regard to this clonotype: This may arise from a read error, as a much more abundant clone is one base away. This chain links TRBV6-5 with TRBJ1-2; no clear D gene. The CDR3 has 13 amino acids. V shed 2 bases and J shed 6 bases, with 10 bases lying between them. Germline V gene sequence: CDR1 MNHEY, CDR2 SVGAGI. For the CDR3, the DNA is TGTGCCAGCAGTTACGTCTACCTCGATGGCTACACCTTC. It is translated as CASSYVYLDGYTF.

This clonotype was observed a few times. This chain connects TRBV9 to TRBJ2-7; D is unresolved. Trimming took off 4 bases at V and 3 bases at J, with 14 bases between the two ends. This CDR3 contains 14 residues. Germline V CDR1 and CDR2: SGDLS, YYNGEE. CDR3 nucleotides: TGTGCCAGCAGCCCTCAGGCAGATTTCTACGAGCAGTACTTC. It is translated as CASSPQADFYEQYF.

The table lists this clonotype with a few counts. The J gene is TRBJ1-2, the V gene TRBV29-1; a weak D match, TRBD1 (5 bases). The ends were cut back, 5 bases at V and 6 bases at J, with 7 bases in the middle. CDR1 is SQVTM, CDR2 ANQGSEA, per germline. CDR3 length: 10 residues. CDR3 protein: CSVRGDGYTF. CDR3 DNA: TGCAGCGTTCGGGGGGATGGCTACACCTTC.